The clone carrying this T cell receptor (beta chain) showed up just once. The data derive from a study of shared clonotypes between healthy human individuals. Repertoires were generated with immunoSEQ multiplex PCR, while TCRdb's copy carries only in-frame clones and drops some. This sample has 450,000 to 500,000 clones, with around 85% found just once. V lost 2 bases, J lost 9 bases, and 17 bases lay in between. Germline CDR1 and CDR2: SGDLS and YYNGEE. The CDR3 runs to 14 residues. Extraction of genomic DNA in unsorted samples used approximately 94 million PBMCs. The chain links TRBV9 to TRBJ1-1; possible D gene TRBD1, 5 bases. The source is a woman between 40 and 55 years old in good health. Some clones in this sample may be carry-over from other donors' samples. Sequencing was carried out using PBMCs. CDR3 sequence reads: CASSVGTAAPKAFF. The CDR3, as DNA: TGTGCCAGCAGCGTCGGGACCGCGGCCCCAAAAGCTTTCTTT.